These T cell receptor beta chains were read from a single sample in a study of blood T cell repertoires in COVID-19. Data came from immunoSEQ multiplex PCR; TCRdb stores just in-frame clones and leaves some out. The data show 130,000 or so clones, with around 85% seen just once and about a sixth held by the top ten. The specimen sequenced was peripheral blood. The origin of the receptors is a woman at least 80 years old with acute or convalescent COVID-19. Each CDR3 is given with its conserved first and last residue. Fields, in order: J gene, D gene, V gene, clone size, CDR3 DNA, CDR3 protein. A D gene is named only where the DNA matches it firmly. Part of the rows lack a size; the others show once, few, many or a class for expanded clones.

j_call: TRBJ2-2; d_call: .; v_call: TRBV9; clone_size: .; cdr3_nt: TGTGCCAGCAGCGTATCGGGGGGCGGGAACACCGGGGAGCTGTTTTTT; cdr3_aa: CASSVSGGGNTGELFF
j_call: TRBJ1-4; d_call: .; v_call: TRBV30; clone_size: few; cdr3_nt: TGTGCCTGGAGCAAGTCGCAAGGGGGTGAAAAACTGTTTTTT; cdr3_aa: CAWSKSQGGEKLFF
j_call: TRBJ1-1; d_call: TRBD1; v_call: TRBV18; clone_size: few; cdr3_nt: TGTGCCAGCTCACCCATACGACAGGGTTTGAACACTGAAGCTTTCTTT; cdr3_aa: CASSPIRQGLNTEAFF
j_call: TRBJ2-7; d_call: .; v_call: TRBV2; clone_size: once; cdr3_nt: TGTGCCAGCAGTGAAGGCAGAAGCGGGTACGAGCAGTACTTC; cdr3_aa: CASSEGRSGYEQYF
j_call: TRBJ2-7; d_call: .; v_call: TRBV7-2; clone_size: .; cdr3_nt: TGTGCCAGCAGCTTAGAAGGGCAGGGGAACGAGCAGTACTTC; cdr3_aa: CASSLEGQGNEQYF
j_call: TRBJ2-7; d_call: .; v_call: TRBV27; clone_size: .; cdr3_nt: TGTGCCAGCAGTTTAGCCGGGACATTTTACGAGCAGTACTTC; cdr3_aa: CASSLAGTFYEQYF
j_call: TRBJ1-1; d_call: TRBD1; v_call: TRBV7-9; clone_size: .; cdr3_nt: TGTGCCAGCAGCTGGGCGACAGGGAGGAACACTGAAGCTTTCTTT; cdr3_aa: CASSWATGRNTEAFF
j_call: TRBJ1-2; d_call: .; v_call: TRBV19; clone_size: .; cdr3_nt: TGTGCCAGTAATCCCAGTGGGATGCGGGGCGACTATGGCTACACCTTC; cdr3_aa: CASNPSGMRGDYGYTF
j_call: TRBJ2-3; d_call: .; v_call: TRBV18; clone_size: .; cdr3_nt: TGTGCCAGCTCCCTTACTCGGGGTAGCACAGATACGCAGTATTTT; cdr3_aa: CASSLTRGSTDTQYF
j_call: TRBJ2-3; d_call: .; v_call: TRBV10-1; clone_size: .; cdr3_nt: TGCGCCAGCACCACAGGGTCCTTCGGAGATACGCAGTATTTT; cdr3_aa: CASTTGSFGDTQYF
j_call: TRBJ2-7; d_call: TRBD1; v_call: TRBV7-9; clone_size: once; cdr3_nt: TGTGCCAGCAGCCCTGGGACAGGGGTAGGCTACGAGCAGTACTTC; cdr3_aa: CASSPGTGVGYEQYF
j_call: TRBJ2-5; d_call: .; v_call: TRBV10-1; clone_size: .; cdr3_nt: TGCGCCAGACCGAGAGGCGGCCTTCCGGGGGAGACCCAGTACTTC; cdr3_aa: CARPRGGLPGETQYF
j_call: TRBJ2-7; d_call: .; v_call: TRBV12-3/TRBV12-4; clone_size: .; cdr3_nt: TGTGCCAGCAGCCAGGGAAGGGCCTACGAGCAGTACTTC; cdr3_aa: CASSQGRAYEQYF
j_call: TRBJ2-7; d_call: .; v_call: TRBV19; clone_size: .; cdr3_nt: TGTGCCAGTAGTCCCTCGTCTAGCCCGGGCTACGAGCAGTACTTC; cdr3_aa: CASSPSSSPGYEQYF
j_call: TRBJ1-2; d_call: .; v_call: TRBV12-5; clone_size: .; cdr3_nt: TGTGCTAGTGAAGAAGACAATACCTATGGCTACACCTTC; cdr3_aa: CASEEDNTYGYTF
j_call: TRBJ2-2; d_call: .; v_call: TRBV7-9; clone_size: once; cdr3_nt: TGTGCCAGCAGCTTAGATTTGGCGGAGCAAAACACCGGGGAGCTGTTTTTT; cdr3_aa: CASSLDLAEQNTGELFF
j_call: TRBJ1-1; d_call: TRBD1; v_call: TRBV19; clone_size: .; cdr3_nt: TGTGCCAGTAGTGCCCGGGACAGGGCCCCTACTGAAGCTTTCTTT; cdr3_aa: CASSARDRAPTEAFF
j_call: TRBJ1-6; d_call: TRBD1; v_call: TRBV27; clone_size: .; cdr3_nt: TGTGCCAGCAGTTTATCGGGACAGTATAATTCACCCCTCCACTTT; cdr3_aa: CASSLSGQYNSPLHF
j_call: TRBJ1-6; d_call: .; v_call: TRBV19; clone_size: .; cdr3_nt: TGTGCCAGTAGGGGTGGGGCGCGGATCTATAATTCACCCCTCCACTTT; cdr3_aa: CASRGGARIYNSPLHF
j_call: TRBJ1-1; d_call: .; v_call: TRBV2; clone_size: .; cdr3_nt: TGTGCCAGCAGTGTGACCGGGTTGAACACTGAAGCTTTCTTT; cdr3_aa: CASSVTGLNTEAFF
j_call: TRBJ1-1; d_call: .; v_call: TRBV12-3/TRBV12-4; clone_size: .; cdr3_nt: TGTGCCAGCAGTTTAGGGGGAGGTCGCGCTTTCTTT; cdr3_aa: CASSLGGGRAFF
j_call: TRBJ1-1; d_call: .; v_call: TRBV7-9; clone_size: .; cdr3_nt: TGTGCCAGCAGCTTAACGCGGACTGAAGCTTTCTTT; cdr3_aa: CASSLTRTEAFF
j_call: TRBJ1-2; d_call: TRBD1; v_call: TRBV20-1; clone_size: .; cdr3_nt: TGCAGTGCTAGTGGGGACAGTTTTAACTATGGCTACACCTTC; cdr3_aa: CSASGDSFNYGYTF